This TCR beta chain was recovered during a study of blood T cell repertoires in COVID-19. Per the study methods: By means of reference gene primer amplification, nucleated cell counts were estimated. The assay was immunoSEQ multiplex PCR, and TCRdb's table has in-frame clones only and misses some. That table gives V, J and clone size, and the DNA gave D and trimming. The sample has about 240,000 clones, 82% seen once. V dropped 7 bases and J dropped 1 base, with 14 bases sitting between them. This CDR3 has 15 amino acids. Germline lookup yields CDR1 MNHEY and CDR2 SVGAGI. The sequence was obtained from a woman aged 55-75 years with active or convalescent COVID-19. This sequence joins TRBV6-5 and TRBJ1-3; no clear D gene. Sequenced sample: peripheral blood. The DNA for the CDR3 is TGTGCCAGCAACGAGGTATCCGAATCTGGAAACACCATATATTTT. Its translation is CASNEVSESGNTIYF.